The 22 T cell receptor beta chains presented below share a single source sample, sequenced in a study of T cells after posttransplantation cyclophosphamide. The data were produced by immunoSEQ multiplex PCR, yet TCRdb's version contains in-frame clones alone and is incomplete. The sample has around 10,000 clones; around nine tenths are singletons. Control samples came 1 year after myeloablative marrow transplants with methotrexate plus calcineurin inhibitor. The sequences come from PBMCs, collected after an allogeneic stem cell transplant with a calcineurin inhibitor and methotrexate. The receptors were gathered from a male patient between 25 and 39 years old who received an allogeneic stem cell transplant from an unrelated donor, was CMV-positive, and had no GVHD. The T cells may come from the graft donor.

The chain combines TRBV19 with TRBJ2-3, with 9 bases matching TRBD2. Germline V CDR1 and CDR2: LNHDA, SQIVND (reference sequence). The CDR3 covers 19 residues. With V trimmed by 3 bases and J by 3 bases, 16 bases remained unmatched. The CDR3 reads CASSMRRHLGLAGTDTQYF. The CDR3, as DNA: TGTGCCAGTAGTATGAGGAGGCACTTGGGACTAGCAGGAACAGATACGCAGTATTTT. The full variable domain, rest sourced from reference TRBV19 and TRBJ2-3, is DGGITQSPKYLFRKEGQNVTLSCEQNLNHDAMYWYRQDPGQGLRLIYYSQIVNDFQKGDIAEGYSVSREKKESFPLTVTSAQKNPTAFYLCASSMRRHLGLAGTDTQYFGPGTRLTVL.

The DNA of the CDR3 is TGTGCCAGCAGTTCTTACTTCAGAGGGACAGGGTTTTGGGATACGCAGTATTTT. It is translated as CASSSYFRGTGFWDTQYF. J is TRBJ2-3 and V is TRBV27; the match to TRBD1 covers 9 bases. The CDR3 extends over 18 amino acids. Germline V gives CDR1 MNHEY, CDR2 SMNVEV (reference sequence). After removal of 4 bases from V and 6 bases from J, the junction contained 17 bases not matched to a gene.

The J gene is TRBJ2-1, the V gene TRBV27; 12 bases fit TRBD2. This CDR3 is built from 16 residues. J gave up 7 bases and V 3 bases, and 7 bases lay outside the gene matches. The germline gives CDR1 MNHEY, CDR2 SMNVEV (reference sequence). This CDR3 is CASSFGTSGFGNEQFF. The CDR3 DNA sequence: TGTGCCAGCAGTTTTGGGACTAGCGGGTTCGGGAATGAGCAGTTCTTC.

The chain carries TRBV6-5 and TRBJ2-2; D gene unclear. This CDR3 contains 15 residues. The V and J ends lost 8 bases and 5 bases respectively, with 18 bases between them. The germline V gene has CDR1 MNHEY and CDR2 SVGAGI. The CDR3 DNA is TGTGCCAGCCTTGGAAACAGATGGAATACCGGGGAGCTGTTTTTT. This gives the protein CASLGNRWNTGELFF.

Regarding this clone: One junction end does not reproduce the germline sequence, and a read error may be involved. The J gene is TRBJ2-7, the V gene TRBV7-3; D may be TRBD1 (6 bases). CDR1 is SGHTA, CDR2 FQGTGA, per germline. This CDR3 region has 12 residues. CDR3 sequence (DNA): TGTGCCAGCAGCCGCGTGCAGGGGATTCTTTTCTTC. It encodes CASSRVQGILFF. Together with reference TRBV7-3 and TRBJ2-7, the CDR3 gives the full variable domain: GAGVSQTPSNKVTEKGKYVELRCDPISGHTALYWYRQSLGQGPEFLIYFQGTGAADDSGLPNDRFFAVRPEGSVSTLKIQRTERGDSAVYLCASSRVQGILFFGPGTRLTVT.

The gene calls are TRBV7-3 and TRBJ2-1, with D unclear. This CDR3 has 12 amino acids. Trimming removed 4 bases from V and 9 bases from J, with 10 bases in between. Per germline, CDR1 SGHTA and CDR2 FQGTGA. CDR3 bases: TGTGCCAGCAGCTCTACGCCGGGTGAGCAGTTCTTC. Its protein product is CASSSTPGEQFF.

This clone occurred once. This sequence joins TRBV10-3 and TRBJ2-5; D is possibly TRBD1 (5 bases). Trimming cost V 0 bases and J 4 bases, with 6 bases left between them. The length of the CDR3 is 13 residues. CDR1 is ENHRY and CDR2 is SYGVKD in the germline V gene. This chain's CDR3 is CAISESRGETQYF. The CDR3, as DNA: TGTGCCATCAGTGAGTCTAGGGGAGAGACCCAGTACTTC.

The chain links TRBV28 to TRBJ2-3; maybe TRBD2 (7 bases). Germline CDR1 MDHEN, CDR2 SYDVKM. The CDR3 extends over 13 amino acids. Trimming left V 8 bases short and J 5 bases short, with 14 bases between. CDR3 bases: TGTGCCAGCGTACCGGGGGGCGTAGATACGCAGTATTTT. This encodes CASVPGGVDTQYF.

This rearrangement joins TRBV6-5 to TRBJ1-1; D is possibly TRBD1 (5 bases). With 6 bases removed from V and 1 base from J, the gap between germline ends came to 9 bases. This CDR3 is 13 amino acids long. Germline V gives CDR1 MNHEY, CDR2 SVGAGI. The CDR3 spells CASRADRNTEAFF. CDR3 nucleotide sequence: TGTGCCAGCAGAGCCGACAGGAACACTGAAGCTTTCTTT.

The chain has TRBV30 and TRBJ1-5, with D perhaps TRBD1 (6 bases). CDR1 GTSNPN and CDR2 SVGIG come from the germline V gene (reference sequence). The CDR3 extends over 14 amino acids. Trimming removed 2 bases from V and 2 bases from J, with 10 bases in between. The CDR3: CAWSHRVGNQPQHF. The CDR3 DNA is TGTGCCTGGAGTCACAGGGTGGGCAATCAGCCCCAGCATTTT. The full variable domain, its missing parts supplied by reference TRBV30 and TRBJ1-5, is SQTIHQWPATLVQPVGSPLSLECTVEGTSNPNLYWYRQAAGRGLQLLFYSVGIGQISSEVPQNLSASRPQDRQFILSSKKLLLSDSGFYLCAWSHRVGNQPQHFGDGTRLSIL.

The chain recombines TRBV10-3 with TRBJ1-1; TRBD1 agrees at 8 bases. Germline V gene lookup returns CDR1 ENHRY and CDR2 SYGVKD. The J segment lost 5 bases and the V segment lost 3 bases, leaving 8 bases of the junction unmatched. The CDR3 totals 15 residues. The CDR3 sequence: CAISDIDRGKTEAFF. CDR3 DNA sequence: TGTGCCATCAGTGATATAGACAGGGGTAAAACTGAAGCTTTCTTT.

The CDR3 coding sequence is TGTGCCAGCAGCCTTGGACTAGCGGGAGCCCAAGAGACCCAGTACTTC. Translation: CASSLGLAGAQETQYF. The genes are TRBV7-2 and TRBJ2-5; 13 bases are a match to TRBD2. CDR3 size: 16 residues. The ends lost 5 bases at V and 1 base at J; junction bases unmatched: 4. CDR1 is SGHTA, CDR2 FQGNSA, per germline.

This clone is a singleton in its sample. This chain uses TRBV15 with TRBJ2-5; maybe TRBD2 (6 bases). Germline V gene sequence: CDR1 LNHNV, CDR2 YYDKDF (reference sequence). This CDR3 contains 15 residues. Deletions cut 3 bases from V and 5 bases from J, with 16 bases between. The chain's CDR3 is CATSSGRRSGETQYF. In nucleotides, the CDR3 is TGTGCCACCAGCAGCGGGAGAAGGTCCGGTGAGACCCAGTACTTC. The full variable domain, completed using reference TRBV15 and TRBJ2-5, is DAMVIQNPRYQVTQFGKPVTLSCSQTLNHNVMYWYQQKSSQAPKLLFHYYDKDFNNEADTPDNFQSRRPNTSFCFLDIRSPGLGDTAMYLCATSSGRRSGETQYFGPGTRLLVL.

The V and J genes are TRBV27 and TRBJ2-3; 7 bases agree with TRBD2. CDR1 and CDR2 (germline): MNHEY, SMNVEV (reference sequence). After removal of 2 bases from V and 2 bases from J, the junction contained 7 bases not matched to a gene. This CDR3 contains 16 residues. The CDR3 here is CASSLGAGVFTDTQYF. The CDR3 DNA sequence: TGTGCCAGCAGTTTAGGGGCGGGAGTATTCACAGATACGCAGTATTTT.

This chain joins TRBV19 and TRBJ1-3; D not resolved. V lost 6 bases, J lost 0 bases, and 12 bases lay in between. The CDR3 runs to 15 residues. Germline V gene sequence: CDR1 LNHDA, CDR2 SQIVND (reference sequence). As DNA, the CDR3 is TGTGCCAGTAGCCACCCAGCGCCCTCTGGAAACACCATATATTTT. It translates to CASSHPAPSGNTIYF.

The J gene is TRBJ2-3, the V gene TRBV2, with TRBD2 as a possible D gene (6 bases). CDR3 length equals 17 residues. Germline V lookup: CDR1 SNHLY, CDR2 FYNNEI. The germline V and J ends were trimmed by 0 bases and 0 bases, with 13 bases remaining between them. As DNA, the CDR3 is TGTGCCAGCAGTGAAGCGCTTCGAGGGACTAGCACAGATACGCAGTATTTT. Translating gives CASSEALRGTSTDTQYF. The complete variable domain, with remaining parts taken from reference TRBV2 and TRBJ2-3, reads EPEVTQTPSHQVTQMGQEVILRCVPISNHLYFYWYRQILGQKVEFLVSFYNNEISEKSEIFDDQFSVERPDGSNFTLKIRSTKLEDSAMYFCASSEALRGTSTDTQYFGPGTRLTVL.

In this sample, this clone is medium-sized. The CDR3 DNA follows: TGTGCCATCAGTGGGGGTCCAGGGGACTATTGGGACGTC. This translates into CAISGGPGDYWDV. This rearrangement joins TRBV10-3 to TRBJ2-7, with a weak D call TRBD2 (7 bases). In germline, CDR1 is ENHRY, CDR2 SYGVKD. CDR3 length: 13 amino acids.

The chain recombines TRBV7-2 with TRBJ1-1; D not resolved. The CDR3 covers 13 residues. V lost 5 bases to trimming and J lost 7 bases, with 14 bases between them. Per the germline V gene, CDR1 is SGHTA and CDR2 is FQGNSA. The CDR3, as DNA: TGTGCCAGCAGCCCCCCAGAGGCGGTTGAAGCTTTCTTT. Translating it yields CASSPPEAVEAFF.

V and J are TRBV5-1 and TRBJ1-1; the D gene is possibly TRBD1 (5 bases). The germline V gene has CDR1 SGHRS and CDR2 YFSETQ. Between the trimmed V and J ends, which lost 4 bases and 5 bases, there was a span of 18 bases. The CDR3 length is 15 residues. CDR3: CASSLGLGGGTEAFF. The CDR3 bases are TGCGCCAGCAGCCTCGGTCTGGGGGGAGGGACTGAAGCTTTCTTT.

The chain links TRBV11-2 to TRBJ1-1; the match to TRBD1 covers 10 bases. The germline V gene has CDR1 SGHAT and CDR2 FQNNGV. Losses at the gene ends were 4 bases for V and 6 bases for J; bases not matched to a gene: 2. This CDR3 spans 13 amino acids. This CDR3 is CASSSDRGAEAFF. As DNA, the CDR3 is TGTGCCAGCAGCTCGGACAGGGGGGCTGAAGCTTTCTTT.

Turning to this clone: One junction end does not reproduce the germline sequence, and a read error may be involved. The chain is built from TRBV28 and TRBJ2-7; D is uncertain. Germline CDR1 MDHEN, CDR2 SYDVKM. The length of the CDR3 is 11 residues. CDR3 amino acids: CASSFGPMVLF. CDR3 coding DNA: TGTGCCAGCAGTTTTGGGCCTATGGTCCTCTTC.

J is TRBJ1-5 and V is TRBV15; D is undetermined. The CDR3 length is 14 residues. Germline V gives CDR1 LNHNV, CDR2 YYDKDF (reference sequence). V was clipped by 5 bases and J by 7 bases, with 15 bases between them. CDR3 residues: CATSDTPQEQPQHF. The CDR3 coding sequence is TGTGCCACCAGCGATACCCCCCAGGAACAGCCCCAGCATTTT.